This T cell receptor beta chain derives from a study of cytomegalovirus exposure and HLA in healthy donors (dated by TCRdb to about 2017). Background on the whole study: An earlier analysis of several hundred of the donors reported under 300 Gb of sequence data and approximately 120 million unique TCR beta sequences obtained from some 200 million T cells. HLA typing covered class I and class II loci at four-digit resolution. Roughly 300 gigabases of sequencing data and 91 million or so unique TCR sequences made up an early release that covered several hundred HLA-typed donors. Typing coverage differed by locus: A, B, C, DRB1 and DQB1 were typed in about 629-630 donors, DQA1 in roughly 510, DPA1 in 600 to 610, and DPB1 in just under 480. Rather than using new phenotypic data, the later analysis identified candidate immune exposures from TCR beta sequences and from how often those sequences occurred across donors. The study aimed to test whether signatures of past pathogen exposure could be identified by cataloging public T cell receptors. All discovery cohort repertoires had been generated using a single sequencing platform. The study profiled the T cell repertoires of hundreds of subjects by immunosequencing and related them to cytomegalovirus serostatus. In a later genetic analysis, genome-wide SNP genotypes for about 65% of the roughly 670 donors were used, and that subset was treated as a discovery cohort. A later analysis re-examined previously published TCR beta repertoires from about 670 donors and added high-resolution HLA genotyping to investigate patterns of TCR occurrence. Five DR-DQ haplotypes were handled as single units for association and clustering, since linkage in the cohort was strong. To predict cytomegalovirus infection status, the study combined high-throughput TCR immunosequencing, statistical association of individual TCRs with disease status, and machine learning. Alongside the repertoire data, information on donor age, sex, ethnicity and CMV serostatus was compiled. The genetic ancestry cluster associated with self-reported Caucasian donors included 81% of the roughly 360 genotyped donors. Besides the first cohort of under 700 subjects, a separate validation cohort made up of 120 different subjects was used. Across some 400 genotyped donors of the cohort, an average of about 250,000 unique TCR beta nucleotide sequences per donor were sequenced, and roughly 18% of those sequences were non-productive. In an earlier analysis of 500 to 650 of the donors, high-throughput TCR beta sequencing was used to judge whether each TCR beta V gene segment behaved as functional or pseudogenic. Paper-wide results and their limitations: In this cohort, only TCR beta chains were sequenced, and detectable features were limited by the absence of alpha or paired-chain data. Correlated functional status among segregating V segments might be attributable to linkage disequilibrium, but an unknown experimental factor could not be ruled out. In vitro tests confirmed that three of the cytomegalovirus-associated TCR beta chains recognize cytomegalovirus antigens. In a later analysis, most CMV-associated TCR beta chains were found to appear HLA-restricted, with HLA associations seemingly driven largely by CMV exposure. It was suggested by the authors that the approach could potentially be generalized to other disease states and immunological phenotypes. In a later analysis, HLA-associated TCR beta chains showed more clonal expansion and lower generation probabilities than non-associated chains that were equally common. Presence/absence analyses assumed roughly uniform sequencing depth across donors, an assumption that may not hold. V-gene and J-gene trimming of TCR beta chains was associated with a missense DCLRE1C variant in a later genetic analysis, and the association was replicated in an independent cohort. Several of the top co-occurrence clusters appeared to be linked to parvovirus B19, influenza, CMV and Epstein-Barr virus, according to a later analysis. The classifier was reported to diagnose cytomegalovirus status with high specificity and sensitivity in both the original and validation cohorts. Some IMGT-functional V segments, including TRBV6-2 and TRBV6-3, could not be distinguished by the 87-base-pair reads and were therefore excluded. Most TCR sequences were observed very rarely across donors, whereas some public TCRs were present in many individuals. CMV serostatus was the only immune exposure information available for the cohort. A later analysis associated about 17,000 TCR beta sequences with specific HLA alleles at a false discovery rate of 0.05. The study gave a list of 150 to 200 TCR beta chains associated with cytomegalovirus. In an earlier analysis of fewer than 700 of the donors, most TCR beta V segments appeared in productive rearrangements about 87% or about 30% of the time, broadly matching IMGT annotations. Because counts were too low, 15 to 20 rarely observed V segments, including chromosome 9 orphons, were left out of the earlier analysis of roughly 600 of the donors. Because HLA typing was missing for some donors at each locus, association tests included only the typed subset. A cluster of highly shared sequence variants was judged likely to represent a technical artifact of the sequencing pipeline. According to a later analysis, TCR association rates differed among HLA loci, with DRB1 alleles showing the most associated TCRs and HLA-C alleles showing the fewest. Compared with the approximately 670-donor mean, donors in an Asian-associated ancestry cluster had fewer N-insertions in productive TCRs, according to a later genetic analysis. A further reported finding was that TCR beta sequences accurately predicted the HLA-A and HLA-B alleles for most subjects in the first cohort. When HLA alleles, especially DR and DQ, strongly co-occurred, TCR associations were difficult to assign to individual alleles.

The library was prepared using the immunoSEQ multiplex PCR assay. For the multiplex PCR, a mixture combining 60 forward primers for TCR Vbeta segments and 13 reverse primers for TCR Jbeta segments was used. The CDR3 region of rearranged TCR beta genes was amplified from genomic DNA by a multiplex PCR assay. On the Illumina HiSeq System, the amplified TCR beta libraries were sequenced as 87-base-pair reads. The paper's processing steps were these. A later analysis counted tens of millions of unique TCR beta chains across the 500 to 850 repertoires, and some 12 million of these chains were shared by at least two donors. To remove PCR and sequencing errors, raw reads were error-corrected and collapsed into unique sequences using a nearest-neighbor algorithm that merged closely related sequences. To assign V, D and J gene segments, CDR3 sequences were aligned to IMGT reference sequences. For a sequence to be retained, a match of at least six nucleotides to both a V gene segment and a J gene segment was required. A rearrangement was called productive if the CDR3 had no stop codons and remained in frame with V and J, and every other rearrangement was called non-productive. Following IMGT convention, CDR3 was defined as the stretch from the second conserved V-encoded cysteine up to the conserved J-encoded phenylalanine. In an earlier analysis of around 640 of the donors, sequences lacking an unambiguous match to a single V gene segment were excluded. In an earlier analysis of almost 600 of the donors, a V segment was called functional when productive rearrangements were above 56.7%, and segregating when the standard deviation between donors exceeded 5%. A statistical classification framework was built to diagnose cytomegalovirus status from the catalog of TCR beta chain sequences. In a later analysis, V and J genes were assigned by comparing TCR nucleotide sequences against IMGT/GENE-DB human TR gene sequences. A later analysis assigned CDR3 sequences and most-parsimonious VDJ recombination scenarios with the TCRdist pipeline. In a later analysis, every TCR beta chain was defined by the combination of its CDR3 amino acid sequence and its V-gene family, and reads without a unique V-gene family were dropped. A later analysis removed 500 to 650 highly shared, low-generation-probability nucleotide sequences to deal with suspected cross-contamination and a sequencing artifact. In a later analysis, a clonal expansion index for each public chain was calculated from normalized within-repertoire ranks of inferred template counts. In a later analysis, generation probabilities were computed with a VDJ recombination model fitted to out-of-frame rearrangements, and the resulting probabilities were checked against IGoR. A later analysis scored TCR-TCR, TCR-HLA and TCR-CMV co-occurrence with hypergeometric tests, applying a repertoire-size bias correction to TCR pairs. A later analysis estimated false discovery rates by permuting HLA or CMV assignments 20 times. In a later analysis, co-occurring TCRs were grouped with DBSCAN, and TCRdist sequence similarity was added when clustering was performed within HLA-allele-positive subsets. Repertoires with fewer than 30,000 or more than 120,000 public chains were left out of co-occurrence clustering, as were several repertoires with anomalous nucleotide sharing. TCRdb carries this immuneACCESS record with in-frame sequences only. Its versions omit some clonotypes, under half of them owing to an unresolved V gene in the studies checked, with the rest unexplained. V and J calls and clone size are copied from that table; D and trimming were computed from the DNA. This sample's table lists approximately 76,000 clones. The ten largest clonotypes hold less than 5% of the sample.

From the cysteine up to the phenylalanine, the CDR3 has a length of 14 residues. Only the CDR3 DNA is retained, 42 bases long and in frame from the first base. According to the germline V gene (reference sequence), CDR1 reads MNHEY and CDR2 reads SMNVEV. V lost 1 base and J lost 7 bases; the stretch between them is 11 bases long. About this clone: The clone's antigen remains unknown.

In total, approximately 610 healthy bone marrow donors made up the cohort. At the time of sampling, every cohort member was nominally healthy, though immune exposures that went unrecorded were likely present. The donor was CMV seropositive and was included in the group of 250 to 350 seropositive cohort members. A peripheral blood sample was collected from each donor, and TCR beta sequencing was performed on peripheral blood mononuclear cells. The Qiagen DNeasy Blood Extraction Kit was used to extract genomic DNA from the blood cell samples. Rearrangement joined TRBV27 to TRBJ2-1; 5 matching bases give a weak D call of TRBD1. The clonotype was recovered from a man between 18 and 35 years old in good health and CMV-seropositive. Source material: PBMCs. This receptor has the CDR3 CASSLLGRGNEQFF. The nucleotides are TGTGCCAGCAGTTTATTAGGAAGGGGTAATGAGCAGTTCTTC.